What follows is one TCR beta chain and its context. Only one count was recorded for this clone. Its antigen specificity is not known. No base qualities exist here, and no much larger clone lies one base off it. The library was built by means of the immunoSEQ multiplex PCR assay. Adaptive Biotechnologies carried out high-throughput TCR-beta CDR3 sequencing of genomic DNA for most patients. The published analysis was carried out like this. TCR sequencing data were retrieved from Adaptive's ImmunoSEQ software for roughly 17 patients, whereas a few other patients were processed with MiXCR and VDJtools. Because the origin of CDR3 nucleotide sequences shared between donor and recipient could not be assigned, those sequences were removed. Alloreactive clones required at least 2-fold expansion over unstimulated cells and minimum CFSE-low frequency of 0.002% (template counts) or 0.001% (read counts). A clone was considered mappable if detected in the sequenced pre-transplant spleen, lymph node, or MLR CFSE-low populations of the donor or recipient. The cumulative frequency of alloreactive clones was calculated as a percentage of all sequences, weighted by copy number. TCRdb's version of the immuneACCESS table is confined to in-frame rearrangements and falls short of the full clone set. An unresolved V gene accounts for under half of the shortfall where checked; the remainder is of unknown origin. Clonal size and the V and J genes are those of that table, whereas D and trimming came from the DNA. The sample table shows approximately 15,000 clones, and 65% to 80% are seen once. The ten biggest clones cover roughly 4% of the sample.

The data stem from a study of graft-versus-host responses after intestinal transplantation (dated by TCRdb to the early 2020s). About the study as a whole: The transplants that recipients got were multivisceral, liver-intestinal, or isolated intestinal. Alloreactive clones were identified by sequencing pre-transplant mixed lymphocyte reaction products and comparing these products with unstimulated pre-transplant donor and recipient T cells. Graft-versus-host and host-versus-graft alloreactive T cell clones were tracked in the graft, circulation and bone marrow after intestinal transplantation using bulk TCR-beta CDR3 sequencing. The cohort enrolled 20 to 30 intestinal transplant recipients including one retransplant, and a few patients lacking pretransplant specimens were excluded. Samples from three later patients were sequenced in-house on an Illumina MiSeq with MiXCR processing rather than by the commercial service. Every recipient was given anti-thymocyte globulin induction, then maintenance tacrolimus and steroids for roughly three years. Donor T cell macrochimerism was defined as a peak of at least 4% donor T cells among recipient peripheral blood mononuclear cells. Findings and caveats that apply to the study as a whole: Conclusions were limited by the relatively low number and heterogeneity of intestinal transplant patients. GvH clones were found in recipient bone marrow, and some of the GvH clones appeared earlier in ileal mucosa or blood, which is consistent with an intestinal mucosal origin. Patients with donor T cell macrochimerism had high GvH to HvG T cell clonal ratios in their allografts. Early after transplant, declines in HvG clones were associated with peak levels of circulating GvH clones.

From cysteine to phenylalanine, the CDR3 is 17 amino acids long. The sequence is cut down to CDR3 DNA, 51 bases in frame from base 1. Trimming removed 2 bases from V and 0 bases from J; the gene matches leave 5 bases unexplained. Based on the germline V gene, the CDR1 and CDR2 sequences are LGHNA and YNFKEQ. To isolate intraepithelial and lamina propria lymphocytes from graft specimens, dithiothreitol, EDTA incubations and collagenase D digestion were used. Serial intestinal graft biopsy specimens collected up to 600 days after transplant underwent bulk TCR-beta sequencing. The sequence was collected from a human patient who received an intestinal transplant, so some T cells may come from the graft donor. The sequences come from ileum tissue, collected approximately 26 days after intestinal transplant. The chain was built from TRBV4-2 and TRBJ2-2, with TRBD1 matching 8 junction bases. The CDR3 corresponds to CASSQQTDRANTGELFF. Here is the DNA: TGTGCCAGCAGCCAACAAACGGACAGGGCGAACACCGGGGAGCTGTTTTTT.